This T cell receptor beta chain was profiled in a study of technical replicates of blood from a few donors. The germline V gene encodes CDR1 SGDLS and CDR2 YYNGEE. The CDR3 runs 13 residues. Trimming at V came to 3 bases and at J to 6 bases, leaving 3 bases not matched to a gene. Some clones are missing from TCRdb's copy, which holds only in-frame ones; the method was immunoSEQ multiplex PCR. Found here are approximately 84,000 clones, 95% to 98% of them singletons; the top ten hold roughly 0.15%. Specimen: T cells isolated from PBMCs. The chain carries TRBV9 and TRBJ1-5, with 7 positions matching TRBD1. This receptor was obtained from a human donor in good health. The CDR3 sequence: CASSATGTQPQHF. The CDR3 DNA sequence: TGTGCCAGCAGCGCGACAGGGACTCAGCCCCAGCATTTT.